This TCR beta chain was found in a study of blood T cells in healthy people across ages (dated by TCRdb to about 2015). As for the study more broadly: In model experiments, template switching captured about one uniquely barcoded TCR beta cDNA molecule for every two T cells. Using deep sequencing normalized with unique cDNA molecular identifiers, the study measured how TCR beta repertoire diversity changes with age. For two donors (one aged 18 to 30 and one aged 80 or older), the study analyzed two additional independent replicas of 1 million unique cDNA reads from the same blood draw. To avoid experimental bias, donors of different ages were distributed randomly across sequencing lanes. The donors were split into four age groups: young (average about 15 years), middle-aged (39), aged (more than 60) and long-lived (under 85). The paper's findings and limits, for the study overall: As age increased, observed TCR beta diversity per million T cells dropped in a roughly linear way, and a significant reduction was already evident by age 40. Compared with the aged group, the long-lived group had more naive CD4+ T cells, fewer expanded clones and increased TCR diversity, a pattern suggesting age selection. Since profiling was done on bulk unsorted PBMCs, naive and antigen-experienced compartments could not be conclusively compared. Estimates of total diversity from one million sequenced T cells were regarded as lower bounds and underestimates. Because the CMV infection status of the donors was unknown, age-related changes in expanded clonotypes may potentially have been confounded. Observed TCR beta diversity correlated strongly with the percentage of naive T cells measured by flow cytometry.

Systemically healthy Caucasian individuals from Russia, some 36 in total and aged about 6 to 95 years, were included as donors. Each donor gave roughly 9.5 milliliters of peripheral blood, collected into EDTA-treated Vacutainer tubes. PBMCs were isolated by Ficoll-Paque density-gradient centrifugation, with at least 6 million obtained per sample. Total RNA was extracted from PBMCs with Trizol reagent, with at least 5 micrograms obtained per sample. The percentages of naive CD45RAhigh/CD27high T cells were determined by flow cytometry on a PBMC aliquot from every donor. Trimming removed 10 bases from V and 4 bases from J; the gene matches leave 9 bases unexplained. The germline V gene sets CDR1 to ENHRY and CDR2 to SYGVKD. Measured from the cysteine to the phenylalanine, the CDR3 is 14 residues long. Here the CDR3 DNA is all that survives: 42 bases in frame from base 1. To note about this clonotype: There is no known antigen for this receptor. Nothing much larger sits one base from this clone, and base qualities are not available.

Library preparation employed 5' RACE. Sequencing was performed on an Illumina HiSeq 2500. The second PCR ran for roughly 7 to 12 cycles and used a J-beta primer mix along with a sample-barcoded 5' primer. A template-switch 5' adaptor carrying 12 random nucleotides introduced a unique molecular identifier onto each TCR beta cDNA molecule. Each sample yielded at least 3 million CDR3-containing paired-end reads. First-strand cDNA was synthesized from all RNA with the Mint cDNA synthesis kit, primed by a TRBC-specific oligonucleotide. All cDNA was treated with uracil-DNA glycosylase and then went through a first 18-cycle PCR with the universal primers M1SS and BC2_uni_R. Turning to the authors' computational methods: Normalization of each sample was performed by random selection of 1 million high-quality reads, each carrying a distinct molecular identifier. Instead of being binned into consensus sequences, reads with shared molecular identifiers were discarded. MiTCR, with a Q25 quality threshold and the strictest error-elimination algorithm, was used for CDR3 identification, clonotype clustering and error correction. A nonparametric unseen species model using Euler transformation provided a lower-bound estimate of total TCR beta diversity. TCRdb itself trimmed the public reads at Q25 with fastp, ran MiXCR and retained productive beta chains. Identical CDR3 protein sequences are pooled into one entry, listed with their most common genes and DNA. The V and J calls shown here were made by TCRdb, not taken from the authors' results. In all, the sample holds 550,000 to 800,000 distinct CDR3 sequences, and approximately 29% of those were seen once. The leading ten clones occupy over 15% of the sample.

Here the chain combines TRBV10-3 and TRBJ2-7; 11 central bases correspond to TRBD1. This clonotype was sampled from a woman at least 80 years old in good health. Donor details come from another sample of the same person, matched by shared clones. The material sequenced was blood. The nucleotides are TGTGCCACAAGGACAGGGGGCGGAAGGTACGAGCAGTACTTC. This sequence encodes CATRTGGGRYEQYF.